These T cell receptor beta chains were read from a single sample in a study of T cell responses to AZD1222 COVID-19 vaccine. Sequencing was performed with immunoSEQ multiplex PCR; in TCRdb, only in-frame clones are kept and a portion is missing. The sample has roughly 110,000 clones, under 95% seen once. The specimen comprised peripheral blood, sampled 28 days after the second AZD1222 dose. These receptors were collected from an adult who received the AZD1222 COVID-19 vaccine. Each CDR3 is given with its conserved first and last residue. The D gene is left open where the match is weak. Only part of the rows carry a size: once, few, many, or a class if the clone is expanded.

clone_size | j_call | d_call | v_call | cdr3_aa | cdr3_nt
- | TRBJ1-4 | TRBD1 | TRBV28 | CASRGPLGQGDEKLFF | TGTGCCAGCAGGGGGCCTCTAGGACAGGGGGACGAAAAACTGTTTTTT
- | TRBJ1-1 | - | TRBV2 | CASIPQEGRGTEAFF | TGTGCCAGCATTCCGCAGGAGGGCCGGGGCACTGAAGCTTTCTTT
- | TRBJ2-7 | - | TRBV5-4 | CASSPDGREQYF | TGTGCCAGCAGCCCGGACGGGCGGGAGCAGTACTTC
- | TRBJ2-1 | TRBD1 | TRBV6-5 | CASSLDVGQGDEQFF | TGTGCCAGCAGTCTCGACGTGGGACAGGGTGATGAGCAGTTCTTC
- | TRBJ2-2 | - | TRBV3-1/TRBV3-2 | CASSHGSNTGELFF | TGTGCCAGCAGCCACGGATCGAACACCGGGGAGCTGTTTTTT
once | TRBJ1-2 | - | TRBV10-3 | CAISVNSEGVGYTF | TGTGCCATCAGTGTAAACAGCGAAGGGGTAGGCTACACCTTC
- | TRBJ2-7 | - | TRBV2 | CASDRGGIGQYF | TGTGCCAGCGACCGAGGTGGTATTGGGCAGTACTTC
few | TRBJ2-1 | - | TRBV30 | CAWREALFSYNEQFF | TGTGCCTGGAGAGAAGCGCTATTCTCCTACAATGAGCAGTTCTTC
- | TRBJ2-7 | - | TRBV6-5 | CASSYSGPPYEQYF | TGTGCCAGCAGTTACTCTGGGCCCCCCTACGAGCAGTACTTC
once | TRBJ1-1 | - | TRBV2 | CASSEGRKKNTEAFF | TGTGCCAGCAGTGAAGGAAGGAAAAAAAACACTGAAGCTTTCTTT
- | TRBJ1-2 | - | TRBV5-1 | CASSLGPGADAYGYTF | TGCGCCAGCAGCCTGGGTCCCGGGGCCGACGCCTATGGCTACACCTTC
- | TRBJ1-2 | TRBD1 | TRBV9 | CASSKRTGYGYTF | TGTGCCAGCAGCAAAAGGACAGGGTACGGCTACACCTTC
- | TRBJ1-1 | - | TRBV5-1 | CASSLGPEAFF | TGCGCCAGCAGCTTGGGCCCTGAAGCTTTCTTT
- | TRBJ2-3 | - | TRBV10-3 | CAISESLAASTDTQYF | TGTGCCATCAGTGAGAGCTTAGCGGCTAGCACAGATACGCAGTATTTT
- | TRBJ1-6 | - | TRBV30 | CAWQGTSSYNSPLHF | TGTGCCTGGCAAGGGACCAGCTCCTATAATTCACCCCTCCACTTT
- | TRBJ2-1 | - | TRBV7-8 | CASSRNRVQSNEQFF | TGTGCCAGCAGCCGGAACAGGGTTCAGTCCAATGAGCAGTTCTTC
- | TRBJ1-1 | - | TRBV11-1 | CASSPGQYLTEAFF | TGTGCCAGCAGCCCAGGACAGTATTTGACTGAAGCTTTCTTT
- | TRBJ2-5 | - | TRBV12-5 | CASGSDGRETQYF | TGTGCTAGTGGCTCCGACGGAAGGGAGACCCAGTACTTC
- | TRBJ1-6 | TRBD1 | TRBV3-1/TRBV3-2 | CASSQLKGQNNSPLHF | TGTGCCAGCAGCCAACTGAAGGGACAGAATAATTCACCCCTCCACTTT
- | TRBJ1-1 | TRBD1 | TRBV30 | CAWSLQGATEAFF | TGTGCCTGGAGTTTACAGGGGGCCACTGAAGCTTTCTTT
- | TRBJ2-7 | TRBD2 | TRBV18 | CASSPRGDEDEQYF | TGTGCCAGCTCACCCCGGGGGGACGAGGACGAGCAGTACTTC
- | TRBJ2-7 | TRBD1 | TRBV5-4 | CASSLRAGGEDEQYF | TGTGCCAGCAGTCTTCGGGCAGGGGGTGAGGACGAGCAGTACTTC
- | TRBJ2-6 | - | TRBV30 | CAWTKRGLSGANVLTF | TGTGCCTGGACTAAACGGGGACTCTCTGGGGCCAACGTCCTGACTTTC
- | TRBJ1-1 | - | TRBV19 | CASSIWRTANTEAFF | TGTGCCAGTAGTATTTGGCGGACGGCGAACACTGAAGCTTTCTTT
- | TRBJ2-2 | - | TRBV19 | CASSLQEANTGELFF | TGTGCCAGTAGTCTACAGGAAGCGAACACCGGGGAGCTGTTTTTT
medium-sized | TRBJ2-7 | - | TRBV2 | CASSEAWAYEQYF | TGTGCCAGCAGTGAAGCCTGGGCCTACGAGCAGTACTTC
- | TRBJ2-5 | TRBD1 | TRBV7-8 | CASSPLDRGYQETQYF | TGTGCCAGCAGCCCCCTGGACAGGGGGTACCAAGAGACCCAGTACTTC
- | TRBJ2-7 | - | TRBV21-1 | CASSPGAGSYEQYF | TGTGCCAGCAGCCCGGGGGCAGGATCCTACGAGCAGTACTTC
once | TRBJ2-7 | - | TRBV6-5 | CATTQGHEQYF | TGTGCCACCACACAGGGCCACGAGCAGTACTTC
- | TRBJ2-7 | - | TRBV3-1/TRBV3-2 | CASSRSTSPGGQYF | TGTGCCAGCAGCCGCTCGACGTCCCCGGGCGGGCAGTACTTC
- | TRBJ1-5 | TRBD1 | TRBV19 | CASRVTGGGNQPQHF | TGTGCCAGTAGGGTCACAGGGGGGGGCAATCAGCCCCAGCATTTT
- | TRBJ1-6 | TRBD1 | TRBV5-4 | CASSLAVTGGSPLHF | TGTGCCAGCAGCTTGGCAGTGACAGGGGGGTCACCCCTCCACTTT
- | TRBJ2-6 | TRBD1 | TRBV29-1 | CSVDRDRGPGANVLTF | TGCAGCGTTGACCGGGACAGGGGGCCTGGGGCCAACGTCCTGACTTTC
- | TRBJ2-5 | - | TRBV27 | CASSLGEVETQYF | TGTGCCAGCAGTTTAGGGGAGGTGGAGACCCAGTACTTC
- | TRBJ1-2 | - | TRBV12-3/TRBV12-4 | CASSADSNYGYTF | TGTGCCAGCAGTGCCGACAGCAACTATGGCTACACCTTC
- | TRBJ1-6 | - | TRBV10-3 | CAIAPANSPLHF | TGTGCCATCGCTCCAGCTAATTCACCCCTCCACTTT
few | TRBJ2-1 | TRBD2 | TRBV27 | CASSSGLAGGEQFF | TGTGCCAGCAGTTCGGGACTAGCGGGAGGGGAGCAGTTCTTC